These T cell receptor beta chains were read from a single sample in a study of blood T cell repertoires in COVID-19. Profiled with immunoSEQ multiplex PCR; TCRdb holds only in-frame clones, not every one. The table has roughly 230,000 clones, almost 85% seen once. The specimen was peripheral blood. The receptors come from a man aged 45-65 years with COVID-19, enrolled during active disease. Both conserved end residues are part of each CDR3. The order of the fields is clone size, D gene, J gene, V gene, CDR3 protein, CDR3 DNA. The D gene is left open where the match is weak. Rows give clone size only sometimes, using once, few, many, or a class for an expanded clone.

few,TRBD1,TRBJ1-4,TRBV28,CASSPTDRGNEKLFF,TGTGCCAGCAGCCCGACCGACAGGGGGAATGAAAAACTGTTTTTT
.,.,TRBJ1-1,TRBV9,CASSVEAGVNTEAFF,TGTGCCAGCAGCGTAGAGGCAGGGGTGAACACTGAAGCTTTCTTT
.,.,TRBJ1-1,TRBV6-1,CASSDQGNTEAFF,TGTGCCAGCAGTGACCAGGGGAACACTGAAGCTTTCTTT
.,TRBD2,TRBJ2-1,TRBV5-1,CASSLDSSGVREQFF,TGCGCCAGCAGCTTGGATTCTAGCGGGGTTCGAGAGCAGTTCTTC
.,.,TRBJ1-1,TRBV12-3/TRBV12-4,CASSLTVGTEAFF,TGTGCCAGCAGTTTGACAGTAGGGACTGAAGCTTTCTTT
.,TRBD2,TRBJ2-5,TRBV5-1,CASSLASGGREQETQYF,TGCGCCAGCAGCTTGGCTAGCGGGGGTAGAGAACAAGAGACCCAGTACTTC
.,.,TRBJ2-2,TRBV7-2,CASSRENTGELFF,TGTGCCAGCAGCCGCGAAAACACCGGGGAGCTGTTTTTT
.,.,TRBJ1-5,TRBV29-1,CSVGARDQPQHF,TGCAGCGTTGGGGCGCGGGATCAGCCCCAGCATTTT
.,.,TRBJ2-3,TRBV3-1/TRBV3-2,CASSQVLLNTDTQYF,TGTGCCAGCAGCCAAGTGTTACTCAACACAGATACGCAGTATTTT
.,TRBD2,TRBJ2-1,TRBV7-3,CASSPTGLAGGRDEQFF,TGTGCCAGCAGCCCCACGGGGCTAGCGGGGGGGCGTGATGAGCAGTTCTTC
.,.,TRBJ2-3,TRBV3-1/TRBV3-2,CASSQQQARADTQYF,TGTGCCAGCAGCCAACAGCAGGCTCGAGCAGATACGCAGTATTTT
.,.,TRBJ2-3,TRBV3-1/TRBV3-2,CASSQGGGKDTQYF,TGTGCCAGCAGCCAAGGGGGGGGCAAGGATACGCAGTATTTT
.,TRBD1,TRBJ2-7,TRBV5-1,CASSSHRGRTYEQYF,TGCGCCAGCAGCTCTCACAGGGGCCGAACCTACGAGCAGTACTTC
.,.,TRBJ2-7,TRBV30,CAWTLWGAYEQYF,TGTGCCTGGACCCTTTGGGGGGCCTACGAGCAGTACTTC
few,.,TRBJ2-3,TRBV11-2,CASSPLTAEATDTQYF,TGTGCCAGCAGCCCACTTACCGCGGAGGCCACAGATACGCAGTATTTT
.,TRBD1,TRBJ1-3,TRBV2,CASRTGGPISGNTIYF,TGTGCCAGCAGGACAGGGGGCCCCATCTCTGGAAACACCATATATTTT
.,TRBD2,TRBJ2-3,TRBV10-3,CAISETGTSVTDTQYF,TGTGCCATCAGTGAGACCGGGACTAGCGTCACAGATACGCAGTATTTT
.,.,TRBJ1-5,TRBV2,CASRGDRNSNQPQHF,TGTGCCAGCCGTGGTGACAGGAATAGCAATCAGCCCCAGCATTTT
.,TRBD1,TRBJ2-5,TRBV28,CASSYAGTVETQYF,TGTGCCAGCAGTTATGCCGGGACAGTCGAGACCCAGTACTTC
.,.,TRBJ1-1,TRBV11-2,CASSLAPVANTEAFF,TGTGCCAGCAGCTTAGCTCCAGTAGCGAACACTGAAGCTTTCTTT
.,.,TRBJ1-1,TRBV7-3,CASRSTGNTEAFF,TGTGCCAGCAGGTCGACAGGGAACACTGAAGCTTTCTTT
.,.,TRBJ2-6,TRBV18,CASSPPFSGANVLTF,TGTGCCAGCTCACCCCCGTTCTCTGGGGCCAACGTCCTGACTTTC
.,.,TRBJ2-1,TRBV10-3,CAIRVPSTGGYNEQFF,TGTGCCATCAGAGTCCCCTCGACAGGCGGATACAATGAGCAGTTCTTC
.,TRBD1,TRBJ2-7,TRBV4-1,CASSQVGQGDYEQYF,TGCGCCAGCAGCCAAGTGGGACAGGGGGACTACGAGCAGTACTTC
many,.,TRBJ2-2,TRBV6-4,CASSEQGEAGELFF,TGTGCCAGCAGTGAACAGGGAGAGGCCGGGGAGCTGTTTTTT
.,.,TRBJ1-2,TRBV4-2,CASSQENRNYGYTF,TGTGCCAGCAGCCAAGAAAACAGGAACTATGGCTACACCTTC
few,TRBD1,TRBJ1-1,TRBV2,CASSRGGQGAAFF,TGTGCCAGCAGCAGGGGGGGCCAGGGGGCAGCTTTCTTT
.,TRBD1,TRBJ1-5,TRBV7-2,CASSPGGLQAQHF,TGTGCCAGCAGCCCAGGGGGTCTTCAAGCCCAGCATTTT
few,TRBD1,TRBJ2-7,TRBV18,CASSPPGQGRHEQYF,TGTGCCAGCTCACCTCCGGGACAGGGGAGACACGAGCAGTACTTC
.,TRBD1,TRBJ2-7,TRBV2,CASRRDRAYEQYF,TGTGCCAGCAGACGGGACAGGGCCTACGAGCAGTACTTC
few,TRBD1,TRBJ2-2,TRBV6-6,CALGTGGDTGELFF,TGTGCCTTGGGGACAGGGGGTGACACCGGGGAGCTGTTTTTT
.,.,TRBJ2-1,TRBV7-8,CASSSSERNNEQFF,TGTGCCAGCAGCTCGTCGGAGCGGAACAATGAGCAGTTCTTC
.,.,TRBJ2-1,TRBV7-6,CASSLRTGGTNEQFF,TGTGCCAGCAGCTTGAGGACAGGCGGGACCAATGAGCAGTTCTTC
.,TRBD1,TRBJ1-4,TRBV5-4,CASSLDRGYGEKLFF,TGTGCCAGCAGCTTAGACAGGGGGTACGGAGAAAAACTGTTTTTT
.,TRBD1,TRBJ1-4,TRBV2,CASSYTGTGFEKLFF,TGTGCCAGCAGTTACACCGGGACAGGGTTTGAAAAACTGTTTTTT
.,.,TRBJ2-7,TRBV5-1,CASSLDPIYEQYF,TGCGCCAGCAGCTTGGATCCCATCTACGAGCAGTACTTC
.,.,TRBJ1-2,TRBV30,CAWSWWQGHGGYTF,TGTGCCTGGAGTTGGTGGCAGGGCCACGGTGGCTACACCTTC
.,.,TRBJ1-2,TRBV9,CASSVAGDGYTF,TGTGCCAGCAGCGTAGCGGGGGATGGCTACACCTTC
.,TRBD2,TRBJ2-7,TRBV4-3,CASSQDVAAGGYEQYF,TGCGCCAGCAGCCAAGATGTCGCAGCGGGGGGCTACGAGCAGTACTTC
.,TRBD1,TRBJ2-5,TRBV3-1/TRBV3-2,CASRPISGTEETQYF,TGTGCCAGCAGACCGATTTCCGGGACAGAAGAGACCCAGTACTTC
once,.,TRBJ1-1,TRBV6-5,CASGWREYTEAFF,TGTGCCAGCGGGTGGCGGGAGTACACTGAAGCTTTCTTT
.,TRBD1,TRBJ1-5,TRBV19,CASSETGGVQPQHF,TGTGCCAGTAGTGAGACAGGGGGCGTTCAGCCCCAGCATTTT
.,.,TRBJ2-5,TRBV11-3,CASSLDSASQETQYF,TGTGCCAGCAGCTTAGATTCGGCTAGCCAAGAGACCCAGTACTTC
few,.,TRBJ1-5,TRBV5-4,CASSPGRNQPQHF,TGTGCCAGCAGCCCAGGTCGCAATCAGCCCCAGCATTTT
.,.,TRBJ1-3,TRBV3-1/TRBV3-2,CASSPGGSARNTIYF,TGTGCCAGCAGCCCTGGAGGGTCGGCGAGAAACACCATATATTTT
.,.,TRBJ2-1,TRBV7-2,CASSPTGYNEQFF,TGTGCCAGCAGCCCAACCGGTTACAATGAGCAGTTCTTC
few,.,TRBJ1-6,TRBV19,CASSTMDRPRTSGGSPLHF,TGTGCCAGTAGTACCATGGACAGACCCAGAACCTCTGGTGGTTCACCCCTCCACTTT
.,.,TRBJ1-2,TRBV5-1,CASSFMDSRLGYGYTF,TGCGCCAGCAGCTTTATGGACAGTAGACTTGGTTATGGCTACACCTTC
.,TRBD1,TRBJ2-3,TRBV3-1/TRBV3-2,CASSQGWTGGADTQYF,TGTGCCAGCAGCCAAGGATGGACAGGGGGCGCAGATACGCAGTATTTT
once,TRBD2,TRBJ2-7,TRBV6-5,CASSLGGGSQYF,TGTGCCAGCAGTTTGGGCGGGGGGTCCCAGTACTTC
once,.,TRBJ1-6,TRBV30,CAWSVLSSPLHF,TGTGCCTGGAGTGTACTATCATCACCCCTCCACTTT
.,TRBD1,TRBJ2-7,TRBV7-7,CASSLPSGTGKYEQYF,TGTGCTAGCAGCCTGCCGTCTGGGACAGGGAAATACGAGCAGTACTTC
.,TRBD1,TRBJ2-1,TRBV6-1,CASSEGWTGSGEQFF,TGTGCCAGCAGTGAAGGATGGACAGGGAGCGGTGAGCAGTTCTTC
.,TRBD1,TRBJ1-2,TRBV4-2,CASSQQGENYGYTF,TGTGCCAGCAGCCAACAGGGGGAGAACTATGGCTACACCTTC
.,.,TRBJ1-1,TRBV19,CASSIVGLGTEAFF,TGTGCCAGTAGTATAGTGGGCCTGGGCACTGAAGCTTTCTTT
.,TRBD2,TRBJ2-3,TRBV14,CASSQRTSLGADTQYF,TGTGCCAGCAGCCAAAGGACTAGCTTGGGGGCAGATACGCAGTATTTT
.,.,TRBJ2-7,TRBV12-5,CASARGPYEQYF,TGTGCTAGTGCTCGGGGTCCCTACGAGCAGTACTTC
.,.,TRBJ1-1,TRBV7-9,CASSSRTVMNTEAFF,TGTGCCAGCAGCTCCCGGACAGTTATGAACACTGAAGCTTTCTTT
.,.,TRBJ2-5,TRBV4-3,CASSQRTQETQYF,TGCGCCAGCAGCCAGAGGACACAAGAGACCCAGTACTTC
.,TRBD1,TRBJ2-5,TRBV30,CAWSGLTGGYQTQYF,TGTGCCTGGAGTGGTTTGACAGGGGGTTATCAGACCCAGTACTTC